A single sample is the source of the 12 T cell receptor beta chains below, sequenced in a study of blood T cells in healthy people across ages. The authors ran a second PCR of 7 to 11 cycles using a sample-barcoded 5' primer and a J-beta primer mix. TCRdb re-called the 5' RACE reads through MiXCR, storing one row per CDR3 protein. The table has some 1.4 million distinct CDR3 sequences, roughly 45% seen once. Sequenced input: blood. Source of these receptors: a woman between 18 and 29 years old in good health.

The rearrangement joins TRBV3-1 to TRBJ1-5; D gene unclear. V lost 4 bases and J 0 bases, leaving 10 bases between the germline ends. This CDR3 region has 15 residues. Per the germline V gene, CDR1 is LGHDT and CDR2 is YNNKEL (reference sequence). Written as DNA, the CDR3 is TGTGCCAGCAGCCGAAATGCAGCTAGCAATCAGCCCCAGCATTTT. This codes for CASSRNAASNQPQHF. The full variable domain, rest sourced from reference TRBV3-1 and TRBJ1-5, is DTAVSQTPKYLVTQMGNDKSIKCEQNLGHDTMYWYKQDSKKFLKIMFSYNNKELIINETVPNRFSPKSPDKAHLNLHINSLELGDSAVYFCASSRNAASNQPQHFGDGTRLSIL.

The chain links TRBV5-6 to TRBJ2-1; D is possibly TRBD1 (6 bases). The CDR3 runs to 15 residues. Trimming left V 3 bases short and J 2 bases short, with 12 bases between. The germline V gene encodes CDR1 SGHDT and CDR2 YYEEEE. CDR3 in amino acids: CASSYPEGAYNEQFF. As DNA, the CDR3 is TGTGCCAGCAGCTACCCTGAGGGGGCCTACAATGAGCAGTTCTTC.

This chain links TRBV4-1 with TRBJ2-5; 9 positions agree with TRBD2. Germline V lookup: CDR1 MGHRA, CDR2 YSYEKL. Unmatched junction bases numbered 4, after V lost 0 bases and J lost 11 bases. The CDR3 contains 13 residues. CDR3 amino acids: CASSQEPSGVQYF. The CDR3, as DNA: TGCGCCAGCAGCCAAGAGCCTAGCGGGGTGCAGTACTTC.

The CDR3 DNA follows: TGTGCTAGTGGTTTGTCATCAGGGGAGGTCACCGGGGAGCTGTTTTTT. The encoded protein is CASGLSSGEVTGELFF. The chain has TRBV12-5 and TRBJ2-2; either TRBD1 or TRBD2 may fit D (6 bases each). This CDR3 contains 16 residues. V was clipped by 2 bases and J by 4 bases, with 14 bases between them. The germline CDR1 and CDR2 sequences are LGHNT and FRNRAP.

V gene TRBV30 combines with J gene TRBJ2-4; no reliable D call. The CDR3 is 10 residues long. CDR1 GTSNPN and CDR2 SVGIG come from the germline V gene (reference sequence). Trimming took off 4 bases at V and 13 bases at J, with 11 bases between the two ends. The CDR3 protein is CAWKKSEQYF. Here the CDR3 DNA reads TGTGCCTGGAAAAAGAGTGAGCAGTACTTC.

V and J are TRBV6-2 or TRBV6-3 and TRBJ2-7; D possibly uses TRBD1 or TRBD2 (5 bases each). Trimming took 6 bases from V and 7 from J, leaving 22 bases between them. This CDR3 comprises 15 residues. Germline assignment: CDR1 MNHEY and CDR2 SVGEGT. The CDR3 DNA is TGTGCCAGCAGACAAGGGGAGACTGAGGCGGGTGAGCAGTACTTC. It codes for CASRQGETEAGEQYF.

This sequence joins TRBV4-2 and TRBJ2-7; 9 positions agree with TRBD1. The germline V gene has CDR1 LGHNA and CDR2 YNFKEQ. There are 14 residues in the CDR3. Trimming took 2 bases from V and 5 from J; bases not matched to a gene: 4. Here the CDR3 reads CASSQTGGIDEQYF. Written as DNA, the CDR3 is TGTGCCAGCAGCCAAACAGGGGGCATCGACGAGCAGTACTTC.

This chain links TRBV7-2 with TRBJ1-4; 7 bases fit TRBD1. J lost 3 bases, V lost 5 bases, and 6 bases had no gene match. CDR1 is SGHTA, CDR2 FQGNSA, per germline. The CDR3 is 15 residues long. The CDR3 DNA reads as TGTGCCAGCAGCGCCACAGGGGTACCTAATGAAAAACTGTTTTTT. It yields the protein CASSATGVPNEKLFF.

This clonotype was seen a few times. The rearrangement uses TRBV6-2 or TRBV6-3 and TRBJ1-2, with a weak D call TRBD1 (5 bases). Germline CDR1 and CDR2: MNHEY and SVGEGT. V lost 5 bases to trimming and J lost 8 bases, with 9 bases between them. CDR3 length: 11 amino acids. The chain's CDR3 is CASSGDVGYTF. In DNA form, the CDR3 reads TGTGCCAGCAGTGGGGACGTGGGCTACACCTTC.

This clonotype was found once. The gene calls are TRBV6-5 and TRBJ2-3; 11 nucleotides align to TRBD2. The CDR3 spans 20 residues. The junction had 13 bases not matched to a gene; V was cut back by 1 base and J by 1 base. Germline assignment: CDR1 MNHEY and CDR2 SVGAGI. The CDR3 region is CASSYFRGASGRTRTDTQYF. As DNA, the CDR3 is TGTGCCAGCAGTTACTTCCGGGGGGCTAGCGGGAGGACACGCACAGATACGCAGTATTTT.

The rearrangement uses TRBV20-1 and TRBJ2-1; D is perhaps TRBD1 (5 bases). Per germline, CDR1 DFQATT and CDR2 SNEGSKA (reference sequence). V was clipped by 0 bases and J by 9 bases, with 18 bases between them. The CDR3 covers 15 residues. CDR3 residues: CSARDGAGKESEQFF. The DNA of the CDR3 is TGCAGTGCTAGAGATGGGGCAGGGAAGGAGAGTGAGCAGTTCTTC.

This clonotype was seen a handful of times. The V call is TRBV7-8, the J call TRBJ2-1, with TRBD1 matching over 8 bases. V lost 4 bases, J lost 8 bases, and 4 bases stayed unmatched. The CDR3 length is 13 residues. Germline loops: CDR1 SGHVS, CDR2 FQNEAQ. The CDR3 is CASSSYRGDEQFF. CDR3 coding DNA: TGTGCCAGCAGCTCTTACAGGGGGGATGAGCAGTTCTTC.